Listed below are T cell receptor beta chains from one sample, sequenced in a study of cytomegalovirus exposure and HLA in healthy donors. The protocol was immunoSEQ multiplex PCR, while the TCRdb copy is restricted to in-frame clones and leaves out a portion. The table lists 80,000 to 95,000 clones, approximately 96% of them singletons. The sequenced sample consisted of PBMCs. The receptors here all came from a woman under 30 in good health and CMV-seronegative. Each CDR3 is given with its conserved first and last residue. The D gene is left open where the match is weak. Expanded clones get a size class; other rows say once, few or many, or leave the size out.

d_call j_call clone_size v_call cdr3_nt cdr3_aa
TRBD1 TRBJ2-3 NA TRBV10-1 TGCGCCAGCAGTGACCCGGGGACAGGCACAGATACGCAGTATTTT CASSDPGTGTDTQYF
TRBD2 TRBJ2-7 NA TRBV6-5 TGTGCCAGCAGTTATGCCGGGACTAGCGGGTCCTACGAGCAGTACTTC CASSYAGTSGSYEQYF
NA TRBJ1-1 NA TRBV5-4 TGTGCCAGCAGCTTGGGGACTAGGGAGGCGAACACTGAAGCTTTCTTT CASSLGTREANTEAFF
TRBD1 TRBJ2-1 NA TRBV2 TGTGCCAGCATAGGGACAGCATACAATGAGCAGTTCTTC CASIGTAYNEQFF
TRBD1 TRBJ1-2 NA TRBV28 TGTGCCAGCAGCACGGGACAGGGGTACGGCTACACCTTC CASSTGQGYGYTF
TRBD2 TRBJ2-1 NA TRBV19 TGTGCCAGTATTATACCCCGACTAGCGGGAGGGTGCAATGAGCAGTTCTTC CASIIPRLAGGCNEQFF
NA TRBJ2-1 NA TRBV19 TGTGCCAGTAGTACCAGGGGAAATGAGCAGTTCTTC CASSTRGNEQFF
TRBD1 TRBJ2-3 NA TRBV6-4 TGTGCCAGCAGCGAGGGGGCTGCTAGCACAGATACGCAGTATTTT CASSEGAASTDTQYF
TRBD1 TRBJ1-6 few TRBV27 TGTGCCAGCAGCCGAACAGGGGATCCCCTCCACTTT CASSRTGDPLHF
NA TRBJ2-2 NA TRBV5-1 TGCGCCAGCAGCTTGGTTATCACCGGGGAGCTGTTTTTT CASSLVITGELFF
TRBD2 TRBJ2-7 NA TRBV28 TGTGCCAGCAGTCCTGAAGGGCGGGAGGGCTGGTACGAGCAGTACTTC CASSPEGREGWYEQYF
NA TRBJ2-1 NA TRBV10-1 TGCGCCAGCAGTATGACAGTATACAATGAGCAGTTCTTC CASSMTVYNEQFF
NA TRBJ2-1 once TRBV27 TGTGCCAGCAGTTTGGAGGGAGGTAGGGAGCAGTTCTTC CASSLEGGREQFF
TRBD2 TRBJ2-7 NA TRBV28 TGTGCCAGCAGTTTATTAACGACTAGCGGGACCGAGCAGTACTTC CASSLLTTSGTEQYF
NA TRBJ2-7 NA TRBV5-6 TGTGCCAGCAGCCCGCGGGACTGGTACGAGCAGTACTTC CASSPRDWYEQYF
NA TRBJ1-2 NA TRBV5-1 TGCGCCAGCAGCGGCCCCACAGGGCCCCTGGGCTACACCTTC CASSGPTGPLGYTF
NA TRBJ2-1 NA TRBV11-2 TGTGCCAGCAGCTTAGAGGGCGGGGCCTGGAATGAGCAGTTCTTC CASSLEGGAWNEQFF
TRBD1 TRBJ2-2 NA TRBV5-1 TGCGCCAGCAGCTCCGGACAGGGGGCTACCGGGGAGCTGTTTTTT CASSSGQGATGELFF
TRBD2 TRBJ2-1 NA TRBV6-5 TGTGCCAGCAGTTACAGTGGACTAGCGGGATACAATGAGCAGTTCTTC CASSYSGLAGYNEQFF
NA TRBJ2-7 NA TRBV6-5 TGTGCCAGCAGTTACCCCCCGCGGGAGCAGTACTTC CASSYPPREQYF
TRBD1 TRBJ1-2 NA TRBV28 TGTGCCAGCAGCGCGGGGACAGCTAACTATGGCTACACCTTC CASSAGTANYGYTF